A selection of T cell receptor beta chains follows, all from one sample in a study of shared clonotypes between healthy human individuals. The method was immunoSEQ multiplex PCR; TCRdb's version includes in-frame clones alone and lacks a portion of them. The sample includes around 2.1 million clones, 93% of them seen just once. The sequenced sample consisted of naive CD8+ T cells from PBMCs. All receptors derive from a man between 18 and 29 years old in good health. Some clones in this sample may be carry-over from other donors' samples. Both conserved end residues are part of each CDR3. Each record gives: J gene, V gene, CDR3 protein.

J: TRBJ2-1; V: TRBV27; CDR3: CASSPLAGGPPEQFF
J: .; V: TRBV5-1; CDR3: CASSPEGQIEQYF
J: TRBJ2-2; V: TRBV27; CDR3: CASGQQTGELFF
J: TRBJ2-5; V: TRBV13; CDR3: CASSPEERLATQETQYF
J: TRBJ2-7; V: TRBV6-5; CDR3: CASSGGANYEQYF
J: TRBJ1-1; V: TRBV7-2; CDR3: CASKGRVTEAFF
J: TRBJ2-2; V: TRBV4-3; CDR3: CASTPSVGVRELFF
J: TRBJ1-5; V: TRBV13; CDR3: CASSPDRGQPQHF
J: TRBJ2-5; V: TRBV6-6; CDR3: CASRNGQGRQETQYF
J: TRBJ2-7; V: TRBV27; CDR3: CASSHDVTGSSYEQYF
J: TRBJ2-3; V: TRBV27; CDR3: CASSFDRADTQYF
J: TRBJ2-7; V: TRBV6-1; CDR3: CASSEGLAGGGYEQYF
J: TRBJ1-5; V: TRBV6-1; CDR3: CASSEEDRYSNQPQHF
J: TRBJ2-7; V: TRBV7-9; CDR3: CASSLGLKDEQYF
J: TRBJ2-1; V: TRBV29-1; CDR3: CSVLAAGVLNEQFF
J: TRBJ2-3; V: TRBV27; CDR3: CASSLLRAGGTDTQYF
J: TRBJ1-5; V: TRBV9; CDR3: CASSVGSSQPQHF
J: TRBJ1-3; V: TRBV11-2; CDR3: CASSLVPLTGGNTIYF
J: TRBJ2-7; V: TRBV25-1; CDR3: CASSERVTTYEQYF
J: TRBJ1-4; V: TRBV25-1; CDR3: CASGRLENEKLFF
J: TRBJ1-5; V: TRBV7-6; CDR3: CASSPYERNLPNQPQHF
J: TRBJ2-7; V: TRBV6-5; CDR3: CASSYSRGSYEQYF
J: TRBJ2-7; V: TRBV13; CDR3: CASSLWGRLPYEQYF
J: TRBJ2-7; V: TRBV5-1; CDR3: CASSALAGGPYEQYF
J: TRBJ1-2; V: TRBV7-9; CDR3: CASSSSMAGANYGYTF
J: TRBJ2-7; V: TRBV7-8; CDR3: CASSPLGTSGSGEQYF
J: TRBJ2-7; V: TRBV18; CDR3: CASSPNLEYPTREQYF
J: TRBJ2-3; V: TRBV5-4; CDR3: CASSLKRESTDTQYF
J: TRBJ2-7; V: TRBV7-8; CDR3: CASSSWGTKYEQYF
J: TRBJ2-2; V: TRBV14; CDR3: CASSPPTGRRTGELFF
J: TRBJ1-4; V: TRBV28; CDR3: CASSLMGESNEKLFF
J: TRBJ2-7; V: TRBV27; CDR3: CASSLYEGVSYEQYF
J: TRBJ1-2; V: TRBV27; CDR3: CASSLSSGHRNYGYTF
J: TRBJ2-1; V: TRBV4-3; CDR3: CASSQEGPESIYNEQFF
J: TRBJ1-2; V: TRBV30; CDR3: CAWSVPQGQALNYGYTF
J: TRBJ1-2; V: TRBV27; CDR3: CASMVSGRLGYGYTF
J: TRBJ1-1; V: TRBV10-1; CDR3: CASTGTGRSPFEAFF
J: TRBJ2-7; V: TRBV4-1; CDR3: CASSQVWDYEQYF
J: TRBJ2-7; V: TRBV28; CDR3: CASSLFRSEQYF
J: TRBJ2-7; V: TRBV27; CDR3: CASSASTGPLSYEQYF
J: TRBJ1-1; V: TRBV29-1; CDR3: CSVSGANTEAFF
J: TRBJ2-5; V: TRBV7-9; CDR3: CASSFKFMTSVDQETQYF
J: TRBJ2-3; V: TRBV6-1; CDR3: CASSEQRLTDTQYF
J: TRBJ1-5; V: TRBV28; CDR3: CASGLSSNQPQHF
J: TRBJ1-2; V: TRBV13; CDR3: CASSPDSWGNYGYTF
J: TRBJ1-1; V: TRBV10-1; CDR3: CASTQGAGTEAFF
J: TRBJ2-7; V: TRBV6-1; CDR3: CASSAGTAHAAPYEQYF
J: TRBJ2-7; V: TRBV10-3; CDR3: CAITGLAGTEQYF
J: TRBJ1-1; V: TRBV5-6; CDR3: CASSLPGLNTEAFF
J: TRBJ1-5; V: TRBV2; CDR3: CASSGEGWEPQHF
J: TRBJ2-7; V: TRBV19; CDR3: CASSIGGFYEQYF
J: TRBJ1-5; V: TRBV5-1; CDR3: CASSLISRDQPQHF
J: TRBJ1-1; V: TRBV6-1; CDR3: CASVAGEAFF
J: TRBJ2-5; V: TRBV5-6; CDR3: CASSATGEETQYF